This T cell receptor (beta chain) was profiled in a study of shared clonotypes between healthy human individuals. Study results and limitations: Despite large depth, sorted-subset datasets appeared incompletely sequenced.

The CDR3 spans 16 residues. V was cut by 5 bases and J by 2 bases, with 19 bases left in between. Germline CDR1 and CDR2: SGHAT and FQDESV (reference sequence). Generated by immunoSEQ multiplex PCR, the TCRdb table keeps only in-frame clones and is missing some. This sample carries 300,000 to 350,000 clones, more than 60% of them seen once, and the ten largest clones take roughly a tenth. Concerning this clone: Its antigen is undetermined.

This sequence was found in a man aged 25-40 years in good health. Material: memory CD4+ T cells sorted from blood. Indicated subset: CD45RA-negative fraction. The chain uses TRBV11-1 and TRBJ2-7; D unresolved. Written as DNA, the CDR3 is TGTGCCAGCAGCCCGAGTCTTGTTGGGGTCGCCTACGAGCAGTACTTC. Encoded protein: CASSPSLVGVAYEQYF.